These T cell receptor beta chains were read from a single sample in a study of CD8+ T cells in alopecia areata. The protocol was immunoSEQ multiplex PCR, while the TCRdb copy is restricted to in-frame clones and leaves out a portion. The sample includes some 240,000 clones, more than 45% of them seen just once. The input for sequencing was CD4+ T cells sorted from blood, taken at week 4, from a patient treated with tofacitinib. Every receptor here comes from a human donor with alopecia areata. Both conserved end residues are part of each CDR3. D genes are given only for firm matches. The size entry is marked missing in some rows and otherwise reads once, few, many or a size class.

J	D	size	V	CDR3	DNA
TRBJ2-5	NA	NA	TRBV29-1	CSVGDTPGETQYF	TGCAGCGTTGGGGACACCCCCGGAGAGACCCAGTACTTC
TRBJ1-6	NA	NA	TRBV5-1	CASSGGNSPLHF	TGCGCCAGCAGCGGGGGGAACTCACCCCTCCACTTT
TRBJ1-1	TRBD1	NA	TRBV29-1	CSVSRTGAGTEAFF	TGCAGCGTTTCCCGGACAGGAGCGGGCACTGAAGCTTTCTTT
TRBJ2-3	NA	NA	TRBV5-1	CASSLGMGAGTDTQYF	TGCGCCAGCAGCTTGGGAATGGGGGCGGGCACAGATACGCAGTATTTT
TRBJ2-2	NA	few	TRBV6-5	CASSPREAGELFF	TGTGCCAGCAGCCCCCGAGAGGCCGGGGAGCTGTTTTTT
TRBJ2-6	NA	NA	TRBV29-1	CSVAGTPSGANVLTF	TGCAGCGTTGCCGGGACACCGTCTGGGGCCAACGTCCTGACTTTC
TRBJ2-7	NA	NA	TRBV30	CAWSVLDSSYEQYF	TGTGCCTGGAGTGTATTGGACAGCTCCTACGAGCAGTACTTC
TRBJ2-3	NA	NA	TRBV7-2	CASSRPPVDTQYF	TGTGCCAGCAGCCGCCCTCCCGTGGATACGCAGTATTTT
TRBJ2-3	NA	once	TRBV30	CAWSVGGFAKQYF	TGTGCCTGGAGTGTTGGGGGATTTGCGAAGCAGTATTTT
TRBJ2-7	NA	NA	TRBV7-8	CASSQRDVSRYF	TGTGCCAGCAGCCAAAGGGACGTAAGTAGGTACTTC
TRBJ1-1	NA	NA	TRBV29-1	CSVVGYSNTEAFF	TGCAGCGTTGTGGGGTATAGTAACACTGAAGCTTTCTTT
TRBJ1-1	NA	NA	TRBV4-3	CASSQEPKPNTEAFF	TGCGCCAGCAGCCAAGAGCCTAAACCGAACACTGAAGCTTTCTTT
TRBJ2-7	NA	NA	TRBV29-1	CSVVVLGTENKQYF	TGCAGCGTTGTGGTACTGGGGACGGAGAACAAGCAGTACTTC
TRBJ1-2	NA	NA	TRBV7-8	CASNELPENYGYTF	TGTGCCAGCAACGAGTTACCGGAAAATTATGGCTACACCTTC
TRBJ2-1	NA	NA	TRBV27	CASSLTADRGEQFF	TGTGCCAGCAGTTTAACCGCTGACCGCGGTGAGCAGTTCTTC
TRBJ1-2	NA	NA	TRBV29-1	CSVDTGPNYGYTF	TGCAGCGTTGACACGGGGCCTAACTATGGCTACACCTTC
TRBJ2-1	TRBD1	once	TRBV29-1	CSVEMTGGSFNEQFF	TGCAGCGTTGAAATGACAGGGGGATCCTTCAATGAGCAGTTCTTC
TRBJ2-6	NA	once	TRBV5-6	CASSLDDGIRGANVLTF	TGTGCCAGCAGCTTGGACGACGGGATACGTGGGGCCAACGTCCTGACTTTC
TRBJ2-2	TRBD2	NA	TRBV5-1	CASSLVALAGATNTGELFF	TGCGCCAGCAGCTTGGTCGCGCTAGCGGGAGCCACGAACACCGGGGAGCTGTTTTTT
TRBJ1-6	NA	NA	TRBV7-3	CASSSEMYTPLHF	TGTGCCAGCAGCTCAGAAATGTATACGCCCCTCCACTTT
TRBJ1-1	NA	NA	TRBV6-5	CASSYKRPGKNTEAFF	TGTGCCAGCAGTTACAAGCGGCCAGGGAAGAACACTGAAGCTTTCTTT
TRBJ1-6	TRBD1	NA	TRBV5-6	CASSVRTGPNSPLHF	TGTGCCAGCAGCGTTAGGACAGGACCCAATTCACCCCTCCACTTT
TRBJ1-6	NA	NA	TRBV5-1	CASSLEGSPLHF	TGCGCCAGCAGCTTGGAAGGGTCACCCCTCCACTTT
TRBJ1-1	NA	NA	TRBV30	CAGQTTSRSTEAFF	TGTGCCGGACAGACGACCTCGCGGAGCACTGAAGCTTTCTTT
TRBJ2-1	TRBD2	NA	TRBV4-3	CASSQGTGGINEQFF	TGCGCCAGCAGCCAAGGAACGGGGGGGATCAATGAGCAGTTCTTC
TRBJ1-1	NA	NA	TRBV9	CASSVGGSTEAFF	TGTGCCAGCAGCGTGGGCGGGAGCACTGAAGCTTTCTTT
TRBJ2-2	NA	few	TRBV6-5	CASTAGDTGELFF	TGTGCCAGCACAGCCGGGGACACCGGGGAGCTGTTTTTT
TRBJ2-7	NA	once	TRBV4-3	CASSQGAGTYEQYF	TGCGCCAGCAGCCAAGGGGCAGGGACCTACGAGCAGTACTTC
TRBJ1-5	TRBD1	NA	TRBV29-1	CSAGTGLGQPQHF	TGCAGCGCTGGGACAGGGCTAGGGCAGCCCCAGCATTTT
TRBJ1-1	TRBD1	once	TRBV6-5	CASRRDRVKTEAFF	TGTGCCAGCAGGCGGGACAGGGTGAAAACTGAAGCTTTCTTT
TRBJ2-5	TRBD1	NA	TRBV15	CATSSGDRGIQETQYF	TGTGCCACCAGCAGTGGGGACAGGGGGATTCAGGAGACCCAGTACTTC
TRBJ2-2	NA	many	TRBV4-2	CASSRMTGLDTGELFF	TGTGCCAGCAGTCGAATGACAGGTCTCGACACCGGGGAGCTGTTTTTT
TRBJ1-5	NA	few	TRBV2	CASSVPRQYSYSNQPQHF	TGTGCCAGCAGTGTTCCCCGACAGTACTCGTATAGCAATCAGCCCCAGCATTTT
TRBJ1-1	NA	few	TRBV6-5	CATQTPGNALAFF	TGTGCGACCCAGACACCGGGGAATGCGTTGGCTTTCTTT
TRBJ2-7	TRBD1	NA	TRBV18	CASSPLGRGQAAYEQYF	TGTGCCAGCTCACCTCTCGGGCGAGGACAGGCCGCCTACGAGCAGTACTTC
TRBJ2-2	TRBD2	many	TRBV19	CASSPGTTNTGELFF	TGTGCCAGTAGTCCCGGGACTACGAACACCGGGGAGCTGTTTTTT
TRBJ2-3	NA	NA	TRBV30	CAWSALWVDTQYF	TGTGCCTGGAGTGCCCTTTGGGTGGATACGCAGTATTTT
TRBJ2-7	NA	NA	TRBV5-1	CASSSGTSAYEQYF	TGCGCCAGCAGCTCCGGGACCTCCGCCTACGAGCAGTACTTC
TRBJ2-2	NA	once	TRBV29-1	CRVAGNGGELFF	TGCAGGGTTGCAGGGAACGGCGGGGAGCTGTTTTTT
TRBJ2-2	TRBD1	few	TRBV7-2	CASSLARRGTGDTGELFF	TGTGCCAGCAGCCTAGCACGCAGGGGGACAGGCGACACCGGGGAGCTGTTTTTT
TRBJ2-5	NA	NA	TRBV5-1	CASSLMTGEQETQYF	TGCGCCAGCAGCTTAATGACGGGGGAGCAAGAGACCCAGTACTTC
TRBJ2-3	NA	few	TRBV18	CASSPLLSTDTQYF	TGTGCCAGCTCACCACTCCTGAGCACAGATACGCAGTATTTT
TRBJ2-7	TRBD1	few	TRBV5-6	CASTGQGVERQYF	TGTGCCAGCACGGGACAGGGGGTCGAGAGGCAGTACTTC
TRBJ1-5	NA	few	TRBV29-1	CSVGDIGQPQHF	TGCAGCGTTGGGGACATCGGTCAGCCCCAGCATTTT
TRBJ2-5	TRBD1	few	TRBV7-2	CASSPRTGLETQYF	TGTGCCAGCAGCCCCCGGACAGGGTTAGAGACCCAGTACTTC
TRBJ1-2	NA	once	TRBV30	CAWRGGSGGYTF	TGTGCCTGGAGAGGCGGGTCAGGTGGCTACACCTTC
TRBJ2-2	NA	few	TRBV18	CASSLKRYTGELFF	TGTGCCAGCTCACTCAAAAGGTACACCGGGGAGCTGTTTTTT
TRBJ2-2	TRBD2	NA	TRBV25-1	CASAKAAGGNTGELFF	TGTGCCAGCGCTAAGGCCGCGGGGGGGAACACCGGGGAGCTGTTTTTT
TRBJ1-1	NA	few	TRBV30	CAWSRDSYTEAFF	TGTGCCTGGAGTAGGGACTCGTACACTGAAGCTTTCTTT